Here is one T cell receptor beta chain with its context. The antigen is unknown. The assay was immunoSEQ multiplex PCR, and TCRdb's table has in-frame clones only and misses some. The repertoire holds 130,000 to 150,000 clones, with around 91% as singletons. This entry belongs to a study of T cell responses to AZD1222 COVID-19 vaccine. Study summary: Doses given second, at about 4 or about 12 weeks, were pooled. Study findings and constraints: After the peak T cell response, and only then, were repertoires sampled. The donor cohort was predominantly white British with a female majority, and clonal diversity may have been underestimated. Seropositive status at baseline applied to only a handful of AZD1222 recipients.

With 4 bases clipped from V and 2 bases from J, the junction kept 13 bases outside the gene matches. The CDR3 extends over 18 amino acids. Germline values: CDR1 MNHEY, CDR2 SMNVEV (reference sequence). The sequence was collected from an adult in good health. J is TRBJ2-7 and V is TRBV27, with 11 bases that match TRBD2. Sequenced here: peripheral blood, sampled on day 0 of AZD1222 vaccination. Here the CDR3 reads CASSSFTMTSGITYEQYF. The CDR3 nucleotides are TGTGCCAGCAGTTCGTTCACAATGACTAGCGGGATCACCTACGAGCAGTACTTC.